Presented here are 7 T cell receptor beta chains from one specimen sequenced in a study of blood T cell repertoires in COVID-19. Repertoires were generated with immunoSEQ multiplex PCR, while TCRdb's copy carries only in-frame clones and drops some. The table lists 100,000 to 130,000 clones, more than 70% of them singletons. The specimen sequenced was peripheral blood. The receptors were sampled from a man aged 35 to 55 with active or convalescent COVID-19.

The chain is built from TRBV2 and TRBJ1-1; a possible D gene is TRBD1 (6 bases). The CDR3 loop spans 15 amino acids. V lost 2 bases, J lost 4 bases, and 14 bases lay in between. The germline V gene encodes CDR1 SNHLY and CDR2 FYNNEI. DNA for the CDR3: TGTGCCAGCAGTGAAAGCAGGGGCTATAGCACTGAAGCTTTCTTT. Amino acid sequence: CASSESRGYSTEAFF.

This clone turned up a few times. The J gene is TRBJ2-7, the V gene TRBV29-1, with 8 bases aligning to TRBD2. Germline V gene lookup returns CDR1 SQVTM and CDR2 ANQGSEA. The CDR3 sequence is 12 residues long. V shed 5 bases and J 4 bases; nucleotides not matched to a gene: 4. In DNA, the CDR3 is TGCAGCGTTACGGGACTAGGTTACGAGCAGTACTTC. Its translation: CSVTGLGYEQYF.

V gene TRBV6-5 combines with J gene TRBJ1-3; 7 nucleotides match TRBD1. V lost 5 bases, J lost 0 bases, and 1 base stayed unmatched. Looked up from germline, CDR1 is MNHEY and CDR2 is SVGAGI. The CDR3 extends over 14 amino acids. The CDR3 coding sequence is TGTGCCAGCAGTAGGGACAGCTCTGGAAACACCATATATTTT. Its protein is CASSRDSSGNTIYF.

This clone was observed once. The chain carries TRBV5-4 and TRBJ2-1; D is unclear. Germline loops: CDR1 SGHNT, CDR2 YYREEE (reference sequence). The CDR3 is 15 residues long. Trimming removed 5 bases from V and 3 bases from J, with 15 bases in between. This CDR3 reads CASSSALALYNEQFF. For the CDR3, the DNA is TGTGCCAGCAGTTCTGCCTTGGCCCTCTACAATGAGCAGTTCTTC.

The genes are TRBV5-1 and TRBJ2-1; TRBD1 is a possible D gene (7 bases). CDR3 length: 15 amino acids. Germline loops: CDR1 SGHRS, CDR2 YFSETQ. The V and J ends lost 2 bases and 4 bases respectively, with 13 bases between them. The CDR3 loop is CASSFGQGGYNEQFF. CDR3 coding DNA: TGCGCCAGCAGCTTTGGTCAGGGGGGTTACAATGAGCAGTTCTTC.

CDR3 sequence (DNA): TGTGCCAGCAGCGTGGACAGTTTGAACACTGAAGCTTTCTTT. This sequence encodes CASSVDSLNTEAFF. This chain uses TRBV9 with TRBJ1-1; D is possibly TRBD1 (6 bases). The V end was cut by 2 bases, the J end by 0 bases, with 8 bases between. Germline CDR1 is SGDLS and CDR2 is YYNGEE. The CDR3 contains 14 residues.

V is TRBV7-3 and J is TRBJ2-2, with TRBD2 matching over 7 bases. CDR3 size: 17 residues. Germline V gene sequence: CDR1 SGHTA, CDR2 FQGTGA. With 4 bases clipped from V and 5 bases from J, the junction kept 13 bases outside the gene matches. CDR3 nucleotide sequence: TGTGCCAGCAGCTCTCAAGGACTCTTCGGGGGGACCGGGGAGCTGTTTTTT. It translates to CASSSQGLFGGTGELFF.